What follows are 30 T cell receptor beta chains derived from one specimen sequenced in a study of monozygotic twins with cystic fibrosis (dated by TCRdb to 2020 to 2022). Library creation used the immunoSEQ multiplex PCR assay. In TCRdb, the immuneACCESS table is reduced to in-frame sequences with V and J assigned. These tables do not hold every clone; where another copy was compared, an unresolved V gene accounts for under half, and the others remain unexplained. Here the sample has about 35,000 clones; under 70% occur a single time. The ten largest account for approximately 0.81% of the sample. Material: blood. The source is a girl aged 5 to 17 with cystic fibrosis.

The gene calls are TRBV14 and TRBJ1-2; D call uncertain. The CDR3 covers 12 residues. The V gene's germline CDR1 is SGHDN and CDR2 FVKESK. V was clipped by 2 bases and J by 7 bases, with 8 bases between them. The CDR3 region is CASSQLAGGYTF. The CDR3 coding sequence is TGTGCCAGCAGCCAATTGGCGGGTGGCTACACCTTC. The variable domain in full, with the rest retrieved from reference TRBV14 and TRBJ1-2, is EAGVTQFPSHSVIEKGQTVTLRCDPISGHDNLYWYRRVMGKEIKFLLHFVKESKQDESGMPNNRFLAERTGGTYSTLKVQPAELEDSGVYFCASSQLAGGYTFGSGTRLTVV.

The chain is built from TRBV5-1 and TRBJ2-1; D unclear. The V and J ends lost 0 bases and 7 bases respectively, with 17 bases between them. This CDR3 spans 16 amino acids. The germline CDR1 and CDR2 sequences are SGHRS and YFSETQ. Here the CDR3 reads CASSLAVGPYRNEQFF. DNA for the CDR3: TGCGCCAGCAGCTTGGCGGTCGGACCTTACCGAAATGAGCAGTTCTTC.

The chain joins TRBV10-3 to TRBJ1-3; no reliable D call. Germline lookup yields CDR1 ENHRY and CDR2 SYGVKD. This CDR3 spans 15 amino acids. Trimming stripped 8 bases from V and 0 bases from J, with 14 bases between. CDR3 amino acids: CAIHPGGISGNTIYF. DNA for the CDR3: TGTGCCATCCACCCGGGCGGTATCTCTGGAAACACCATATATTTT.

The V gene is TRBV7-3, the J gene TRBJ2-2; D is possibly TRBD1 (5 bases). Trimming left V 2 bases short and J 4 bases short, with 17 bases between. Germline CDR1 and CDR2: SGHTA and FQGTGA. The CDR3 has 17 amino acids. CDR3 nucleotides: TGTGCCAGCAGCTTAGCGGCAGGGATGCTGGGCACCGGGGAGCTGTTTTTT. It yields the protein CASSLAAGMLGTGELFF.

V usage is TRBV5-1 and J usage is TRBJ2-3, with 15 bases fitting TRBD2. The V and J ends lost 0 bases and 1 base, in that order; junction bases with no gene match: 3. This CDR3 is 18 amino acids long. Looked up from germline, CDR1 is SGHRS and CDR2 is YFSETQ. CDR3 DNA: TGCGCCAGCAGCTTGGGGACTAGCGGGAGGGCTGGCACAGATACGCAGTATTTT. It specifies CASSLGTSGRAGTDTQYF.

The genes are TRBV9 and TRBJ2-5; TRBD1 might be the D (5 bases). Germline CDR1 SGDLS, CDR2 YYNGEE. The CDR3 has 16 residues. The germline V and J ends were trimmed by 0 bases and 2 bases, with 14 bases remaining between them. The CDR3 DNA follows: TGTGCCAGCAGCGTAGGGTGGGGAAAGGGGCAAGAGACCCAGTACTTC. It codes for CASSVGWGKGQETQYF. Full variable domain (outside the CDR3, taken from reference TRBV9 and TRBJ2-5): DSGVTQTPKHLITATGQRVTLRCSPRSGDLSVYWYQQSLDQGLQFLIQYYNGEERAKGNILERFSAQQFPDLHSELNLSSLELGDSALYFCASSVGWGKGQETQYFGPGTRLLVL.

This clone has just one count. The rearrangement joins TRBV30 to TRBJ2-5, with 9 positions matching TRBD1. J gave up 3 bases and V 3 bases, and 11 bases lay outside the gene matches. The CDR3 contains 16 residues. The V gene's germline CDR1 is GTSNPN and CDR2 SVGIG (reference sequence). CDR3 bases: TGTGCCTGGAGAGGTAACCGGGACAGGGAAGAAGAGACCCAGTACTTC. As protein: CAWRGNRDREEETQYF.

V is TRBV18 and J is TRBJ1-4; D is ambiguous. The germline V gene encodes CDR1 KGHSH and CDR2 LQKENI. The CDR3 runs 14 residues. The V and J ends lost 10 bases and 3 bases respectively, with 15 bases between them. The CDR3 spells CATSRGIANEKLFF. The CDR3 bases are TGTGCCACTTCCCGGGGTATAGCTAATGAAAAACTGTTTTTT.

This chain uses TRBV7-2 with TRBJ2-3; 11 nucleotides agree with TRBD2. With V trimmed by 5 bases and J by 6 bases, 7 bases remained unmatched. Germline CDR1 and CDR2: SGHTA and FQGNSA. This CDR3 is 15 amino acids long. CDR3 loop: CASSPRLAGSDTQYF. CDR3 in DNA: TGTGCCAGCAGCCCAAGACTAGCGGGATCGGATACGCAGTATTTT.

V usage is TRBV9 and J usage is TRBJ2-1, with TRBD2 matching over 12 bases. The V gene end was trimmed by 4 bases and the J gene end by 7 bases; junction bases not matched to a gene: 6. This CDR3 comprises 15 residues. Germline V lookup: CDR1 SGDLS, CDR2 YYNGEE. CDR3 sequence: CASSKTSGRTNEQFF. CDR3 nucleotide sequence: TGTGCCAGCAGCAAGACTAGCGGGAGAACGAATGAGCAGTTCTTC.

The gene calls are TRBV5-4 and TRBJ1-2; TRBD1 aligns across 8 bases. The CDR3 runs 15 residues. Germline V gene lookup returns CDR1 SGHNT and CDR2 YYREEE (reference sequence). Losses at the gene ends were 6 bases for V and 4 bases for J; bases not matched to a gene: 11. CDR3 protein: CASTISVGQAYGYTF. The CDR3, as DNA: TGTGCCAGCACCATATCAGTGGGACAGGCCTATGGCTACACCTTC.

In the case of this clone: At one of its ends the junction is not consistent with the germline gene, which may arise from a read error. The chain has TRBV19 and TRBJ2-4; 13 bases line up with TRBD2. Germline loops: CDR1 LNHDA, CDR2 SQIVND (reference sequence). CDR3 length: 17 amino acids. DNA for the CDR3: TGTGCCAGTAGCCTCCCCCGTGCGGGACTAGCGGGACGGCAACCCACCTTC. Amino acids: CASSLPRAGLAGRQPTF. The full variable domain, with the rest looked up from reference TRBV19 and TRBJ2-4, is DGGITQSPKYLFRKEGQNVTLSCEQNLNHDAMYWYRQDPGQGLRLIYYSQIVNDFQKGDIAEGYSVSREKKESFPLTVTSAQKNPTAFYLCASSLPRAGLAGRQPTFGAGTRLSVL.

V gene TRBV19 combines with J gene TRBJ1-5, with D possibly being TRBD1 (6 bases). This CDR3 is 16 amino acids long. The germline CDR1 and CDR2 sequences are LNHDA and SQIVND (reference sequence). V lost 5 bases to trimming and J lost 0 bases, with 14 bases between them. The CDR3 DNA reads as TGTGCCAGTAGTGACAAAACAGGGTATAGCAATCAGCCCCAGCATTTT. Translated: CASSDKTGYSNQPQHF.

This clone is a singleton in its sample. CDR3 coding DNA: TGTGCCAGCAGTCCCTCACTCGCGGCTCCGACAGGCCCCTGGGGCTACACCTTC. Translated, it gives CASSPSLAAPTGPWGYTF. The chain has TRBV27 and TRBJ1-2; a weak D match, TRBD1 (6 bases). The CDR3 loop spans 18 amino acids. The V and J ends lost 5 bases and 8 bases respectively, with 30 bases between them. Germline CDR1 is MNHEY and CDR2 is SMNVEV (reference sequence).

The chain couples TRBV10-3 to TRBJ1-1; 9 bases fit TRBD1. The V and J ends lost 11 bases and 3 bases, in that order; junction bases with no gene match: 13. Germline CDR1 reads ENHRY; CDR2 reads SYGVKD. The CDR3 loop spans 15 amino acids. The CDR3 here is CAVRTGTGSYTEAFF. CDR3 coding DNA: TGTGCCGTAAGAACCGGGACAGGGTCATACACTGAAGCTTTCTTT.

The table lists this clone with a few counts. The chain combines TRBV19 with TRBJ1-1; a weak D match, TRBD1 (5 bases). The CDR3 covers 14 residues. The V end was cut by 5 bases, the J end by 6 bases, with 16 bases between. Germline V gives CDR1 LNHDA, CDR2 SQIVND (reference sequence). CDR3 region: CASSHQGGLPEAFF. Here the CDR3 DNA reads TGTGCCAGTAGTCACCAGGGTGGGTTACCTGAAGCTTTCTTT.

The rearrangement uses TRBV10-3 and TRBJ2-3; D is unclear. Germline CDR1 is ENHRY and CDR2 is SYGVKD. The CDR3 is made up of 14 amino acids. Trimming took off 4 bases at V and 0 bases at J, with 8 bases between the two ends. The CDR3 DNA reads TGTGCCATCAGTGCTAGTTCTAGCACAGATACGCAGTATTTT. This translates into CAISASSSTDTQYF.

The CDR3 protein is CASSQTPGLAGDNEQFF. The CDR3 nucleotides are TGCGCCAGCAGCCAGACACCGGGACTAGCGGGAGACAATGAGCAGTTCTTC. The V gene is TRBV4-1, the J gene TRBJ2-1; 14 nucleotides match TRBD2. Germline-derived CDR1 and CDR2 are MGHRA and YSYEKL. This CDR3 has 17 residues. With V trimmed by 3 bases and J by 5 bases, 6 bases remained unmatched.

CDR3 nucleotides: TGTGCCAGCAGCTTGAACTTGGGGGTAGCTTTCTTT. This codes for CASSLNLGVAFF. The rearrangement links TRBV5-6 to TRBJ1-1; possibly TRBD1 for D (5 bases). The CDR3 has 12 amino acids. In germline, CDR1 is SGHDT, CDR2 YYEEEE. V was shortened by 1 base and J by 10 bases, with 11 bases between the two germline ends.

The chain employs TRBV7-8 and TRBJ2-3; 11 bases fit TRBD2. Germline CDR1 SGHVS, CDR2 FQNEAQ. The junction had 4 bases not matched to a gene; V was cut back by 5 bases and J by 3 bases. The CDR3 loop spans 15 amino acids. DNA of the CDR3: TGTGCCAGCAGCCATAGCGGGAGGGCGACAGATACGCAGTATTTT. This gives the protein CASSHSGRATDTQYF.

V and J are TRBV13 and TRBJ1-1; D is possibly TRBD1 (5 bases). The V end lost 5 bases, the J end lost 10 bases, and 23 bases lay between the germline ends. The CDR3 extends over 15 amino acids. Germline V CDR1 and CDR2: PRHDT, FYEKMQ (reference sequence). The chain's CDR3 is CASSQRALVGGSAFF. In DNA, the CDR3 is TGTGCCAGCAGCCAGCGGGCCCTTGTGGGGGGATCAGCTTTCTTT. Variable domain in full (rest from reference TRBV13 and TRBJ1-1): AAGVIQSPRHLIKEKRETATLKCYPIPRHDTVYWYQQGPGQDPQFLISFYEKMQSDKGSIPDRFSAQQFSDYHSELNMSSLELGDSALYFCASSQRALVGGSAFFGQGTRLTVV.

DNA of the CDR3: TGTGCCAGCAGTGAAGTAACAGGGGCCGGGGAGCTGTTTTTT. Protein sequence: CASSEVTGAGELFF. This rearrangement joins TRBV6-1 to TRBJ2-2, with TRBD1 identical over 7 bases. The ends lost 1 base at V and 6 bases at J; junction bases unmatched: 2. This CDR3 spans 14 amino acids. Germline values: CDR1 MNHNS, CDR2 SASEGT.

V usage is TRBV4-1 and J usage is TRBJ2-7; 9 bases fit TRBD1. Trimming took 3 bases from V and 3 from J; bases not matched to a gene: 0. The length of the CDR3 is 13 residues. In germline, CDR1 is MGHRA, CDR2 YSYEKL. Here the CDR3 reads CASSQDRGYEQYV. Written as DNA, the CDR3 is TGCGCCAGCAGCCAGGACAGGGGCTACGAGCAGTACGTC.

This clone has a handful of counts. V and J are TRBV5-6 and TRBJ1-2; D unclear. Germline CDR1 SGHDT, CDR2 YYEEEE. There are 13 residues in the CDR3. V was shortened by 0 bases and J by 6 bases, with 9 bases between the two germline ends. In nucleotides, the CDR3 is TGTGCCAGCAGCTTGGCGGGAATGGATGGCTACACCTTC. It translates to CASSLAGMDGYTF.

This chain joins TRBV30 and TRBJ2-1; perhaps TRBD1 as D (6 bases). The CDR3 length is 20 residues. V was shortened by 0 bases and J by 0 bases, with 24 bases between the two germline ends. Germline V CDR1 and CDR2: GTSNPN, SVGIG (reference sequence). The CDR3 DNA reads TGTGCCTGGAGTGTAGATCCCGACAGGCGAGTGATGTACTCCTACAATGAGCAGTTCTTC. Its translation: CAWSVDPDRRVMYSYNEQFF.

This clone showed up just a few times. This rearrangement joins TRBV7-3 to TRBJ2-7; 9 bases line up with TRBD2. In germline, CDR1 is SGHTA, CDR2 FQGTGA. The CDR3 runs to 13 residues. V gave up 4 bases and J gave up 5 bases; unmatched junction bases: 3. CDR3 in DNA: TGTGCCAGCAGCTCCGTAGCGGGAGACGAGCAGTACTTC. Amino acid sequence: CASSSVAGDEQYF.

The chain has TRBV18 and TRBJ1-2; 7 bases fit TRBD1. This CDR3 is built from 12 residues. CDR1 and CDR2 (germline): KGHSH, LQKENI. V shed 8 bases and J 3 bases; nucleotides not matched to a gene: 3. The CDR3 region has the DNA TGTGCCAGCCGGGGGACAGACTATGGCTACACCTTC. This encodes CASRGTDYGYTF.

V gene TRBV11-1 combines with J gene TRBJ2-7; D perhaps matches TRBD2 (6 bases). Germline CDR1 SGHAT, CDR2 FQDESV (reference sequence). The length of the CDR3 is 13 residues. V shed 5 bases and J shed 3 bases, with 11 bases lying between them. CDR3 DNA: TGTGCCAGCAGCGTGGAGGGGTTCTACGAGCAGTACTTC. Amino acids: CASSVEGFYEQYF.

This rearrangement joins TRBV5-1 to TRBJ2-3; D not resolved. Germline assignment: CDR1 SGHRS and CDR2 YFSETQ. V gave up 0 bases and J gave up 6 bases, with 5 bases separating them. This CDR3 comprises 12 residues. Written as DNA, the CDR3 is TGCGCCAGCAGCTTGGCCCCGGATACGCAGTATTTT. Amino acid sequence: CASSLAPDTQYF.

The chain carries TRBV5-6 and TRBJ2-2; possibly TRBD2 for D (5 bases). V was clipped by 4 bases and J by 0 bases, with 19 bases between them. CDR3 length equals 18 residues. Germline CDR1 is SGHDT and CDR2 is YYEEEE. The chain's CDR3 is CASSPTSFSGSNTGELFF. CDR3 nucleotide sequence: TGTGCCAGCAGCCCCACCTCTTTCAGCGGATCGAACACCGGGGAGCTGTTTTTT.